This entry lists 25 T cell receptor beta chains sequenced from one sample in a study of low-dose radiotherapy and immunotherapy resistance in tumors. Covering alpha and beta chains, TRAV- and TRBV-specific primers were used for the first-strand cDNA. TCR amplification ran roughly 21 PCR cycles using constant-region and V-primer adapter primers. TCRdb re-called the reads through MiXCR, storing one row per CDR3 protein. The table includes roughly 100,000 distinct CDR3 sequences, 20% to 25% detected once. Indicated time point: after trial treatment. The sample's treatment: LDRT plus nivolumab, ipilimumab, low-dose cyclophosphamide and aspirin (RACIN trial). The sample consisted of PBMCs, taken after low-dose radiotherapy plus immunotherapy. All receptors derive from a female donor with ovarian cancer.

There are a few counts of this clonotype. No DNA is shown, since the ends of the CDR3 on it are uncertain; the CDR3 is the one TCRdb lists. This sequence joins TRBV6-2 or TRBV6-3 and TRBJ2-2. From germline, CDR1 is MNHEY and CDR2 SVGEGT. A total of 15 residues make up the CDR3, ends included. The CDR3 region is CASSYSRYTGELFFF.

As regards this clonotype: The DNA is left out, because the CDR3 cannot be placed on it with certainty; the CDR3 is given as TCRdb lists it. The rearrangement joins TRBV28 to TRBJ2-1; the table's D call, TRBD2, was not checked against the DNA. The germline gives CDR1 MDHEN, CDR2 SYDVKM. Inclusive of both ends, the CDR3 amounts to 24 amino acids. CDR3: CASSQTSGASYEQYFGPGPRPEFF.

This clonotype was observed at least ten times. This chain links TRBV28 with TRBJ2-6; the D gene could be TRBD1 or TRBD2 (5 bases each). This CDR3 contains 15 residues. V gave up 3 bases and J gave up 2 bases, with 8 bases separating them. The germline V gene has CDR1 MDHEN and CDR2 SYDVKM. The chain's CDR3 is CASSFQGAGANVLTF. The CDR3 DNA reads TGTGCCAGCAGTTTTCAGGGAGCTGGGGCCAACGTCCTGACTTTC.

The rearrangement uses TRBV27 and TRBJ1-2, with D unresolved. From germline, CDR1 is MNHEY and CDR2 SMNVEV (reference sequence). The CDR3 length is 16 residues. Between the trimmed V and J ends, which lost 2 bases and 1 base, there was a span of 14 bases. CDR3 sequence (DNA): TGTGCCAGCAGTTTAGCGGGATCCCGGATTAACTATGGCTACACCTTC. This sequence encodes CASSLAGSRINYGYTF.

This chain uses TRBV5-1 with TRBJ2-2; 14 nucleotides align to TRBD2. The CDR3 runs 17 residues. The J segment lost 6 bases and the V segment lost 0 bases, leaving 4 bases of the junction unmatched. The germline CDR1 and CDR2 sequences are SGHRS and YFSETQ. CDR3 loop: CASSLAGLAGVPGELFF. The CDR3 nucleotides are TGCGCCAGCAGCTTGGCGGGACTAGCGGGAGTGCCCGGGGAGCTGTTTTTT.

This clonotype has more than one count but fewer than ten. The CDR3 protein is CASSRPGQGNNSPLHF. CDR3 sequence (DNA): TGTGCCAGCAGCAGACCAGGACAGGGTAACAATTCACCCCTCCACTTT. V is TRBV6-5 and J is TRBJ1-6; 8 bases are a match to TRBD1. There are 16 residues in the CDR3. CDR1 is MNHEY, CDR2 SVGAGI, per germline. The ends lost 6 bases at V and 7 bases at J; junction bases unmatched: 11.

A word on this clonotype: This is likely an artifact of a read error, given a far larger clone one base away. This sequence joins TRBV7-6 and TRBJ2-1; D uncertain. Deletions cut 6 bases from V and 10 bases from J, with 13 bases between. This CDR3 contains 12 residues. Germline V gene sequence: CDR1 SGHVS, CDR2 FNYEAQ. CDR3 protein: CASRQLEAEQFF. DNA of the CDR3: TGTGCCAGCAGGCAATTAGAAGCGGAGCAGTTCTTC.

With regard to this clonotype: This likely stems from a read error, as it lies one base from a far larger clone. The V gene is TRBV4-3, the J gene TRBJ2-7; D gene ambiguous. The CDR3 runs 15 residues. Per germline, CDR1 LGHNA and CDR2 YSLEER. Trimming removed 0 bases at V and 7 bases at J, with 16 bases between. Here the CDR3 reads CASSQDKASYNEQYF. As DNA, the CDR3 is TGCGCCAGCAGCCAAGATAAGGCGTCCTACAATGAGCAGTACTTC.

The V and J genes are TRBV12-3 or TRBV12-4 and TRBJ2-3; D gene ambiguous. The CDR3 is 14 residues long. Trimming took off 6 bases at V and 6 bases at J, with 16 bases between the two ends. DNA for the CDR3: TGTGCCAGCAGCTATCCCCGGCGTGAGGATACGCAGTATTTT. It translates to CASSYPRREDTQYF.

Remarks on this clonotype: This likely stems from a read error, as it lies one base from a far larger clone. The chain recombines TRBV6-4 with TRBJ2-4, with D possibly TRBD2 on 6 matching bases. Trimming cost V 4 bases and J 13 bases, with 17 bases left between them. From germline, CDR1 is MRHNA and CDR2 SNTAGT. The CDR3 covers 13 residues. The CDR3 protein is CASSVGTYNEQYF. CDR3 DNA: TGTGCCAGCAGTGTAGGGACTTACAATGAGCAGTACTTC.

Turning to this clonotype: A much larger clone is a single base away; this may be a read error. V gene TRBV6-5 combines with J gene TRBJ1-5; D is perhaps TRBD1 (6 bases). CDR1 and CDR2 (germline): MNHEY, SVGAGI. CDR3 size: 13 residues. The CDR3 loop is CASNYEGDQPQHF. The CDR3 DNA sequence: TGTGCCAGCAATTACGAGGGGGATCAGCCCCAGCATTTT.

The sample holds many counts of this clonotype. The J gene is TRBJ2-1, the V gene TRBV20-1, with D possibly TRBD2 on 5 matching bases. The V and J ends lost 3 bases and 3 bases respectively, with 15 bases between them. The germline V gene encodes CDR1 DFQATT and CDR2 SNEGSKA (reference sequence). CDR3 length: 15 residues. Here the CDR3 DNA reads TGCAGTGCTAGTAGAGGGCGAACGTTCTACAATGAGCAGTTCTTC. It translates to CSASRGRTFYNEQFF.

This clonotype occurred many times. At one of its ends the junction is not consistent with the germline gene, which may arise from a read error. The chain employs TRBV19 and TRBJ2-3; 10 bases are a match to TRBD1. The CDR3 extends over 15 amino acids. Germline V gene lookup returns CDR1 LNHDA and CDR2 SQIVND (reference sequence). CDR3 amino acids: CASSLPGQGTGTQYF. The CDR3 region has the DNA TGTGCCAGTAGTCTCCCGGGACAGGGGACAGGTACGCAGTATTTT. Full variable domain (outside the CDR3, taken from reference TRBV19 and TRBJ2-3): DGGITQSPKYLFRKEGQNVTLSCEQNLNHDAMYWYRQDPGQGLRLIYYSQIVNDFQKGDIAEGYSVSREKKESFPLTVTSAQKNPTAFYLCASSLPGQGTGTQYFGPGTRLTVL.

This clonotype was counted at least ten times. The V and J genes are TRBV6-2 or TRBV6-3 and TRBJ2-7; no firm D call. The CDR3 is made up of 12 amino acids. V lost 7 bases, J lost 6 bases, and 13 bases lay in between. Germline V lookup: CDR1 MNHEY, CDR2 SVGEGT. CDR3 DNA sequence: TGTGCCAGCAAGACGGTAGGGTTCGAGCAGTACTTC. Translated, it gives CASKTVGFEQYF.

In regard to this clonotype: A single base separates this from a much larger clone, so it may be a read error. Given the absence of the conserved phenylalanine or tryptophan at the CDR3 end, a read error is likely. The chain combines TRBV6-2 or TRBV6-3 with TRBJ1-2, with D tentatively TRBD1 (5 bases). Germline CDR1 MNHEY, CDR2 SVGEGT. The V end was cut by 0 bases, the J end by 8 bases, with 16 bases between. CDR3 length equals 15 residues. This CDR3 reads CASSYSRAEPRGYTY. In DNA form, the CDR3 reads TGTGCCAGCAGTTACTCCAGGGCTGAGCCGAGGGGCTACACCTAC.

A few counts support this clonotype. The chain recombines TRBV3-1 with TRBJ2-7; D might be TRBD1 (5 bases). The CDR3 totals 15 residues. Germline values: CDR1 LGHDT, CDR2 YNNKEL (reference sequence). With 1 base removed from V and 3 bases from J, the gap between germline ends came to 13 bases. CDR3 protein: CASSQARQGIYEQYF. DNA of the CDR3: TGTGCCAGCAGCCAAGCCCGGCAGGGAATCTACGAGCAGTACTTC.

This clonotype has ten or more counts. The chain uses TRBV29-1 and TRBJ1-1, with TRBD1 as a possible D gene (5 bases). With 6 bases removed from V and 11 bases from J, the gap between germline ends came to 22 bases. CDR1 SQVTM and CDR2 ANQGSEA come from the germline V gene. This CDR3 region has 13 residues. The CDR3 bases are TGCAGCGTGGACCGGGACCTCTCTCGGGGCGCTTTCTTT. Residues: CSVDRDLSRGAFF.

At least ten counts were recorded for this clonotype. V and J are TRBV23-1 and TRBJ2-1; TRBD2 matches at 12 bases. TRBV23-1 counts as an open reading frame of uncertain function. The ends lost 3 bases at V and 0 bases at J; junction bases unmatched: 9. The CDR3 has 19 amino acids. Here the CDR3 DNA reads TGCGCCAGCAGTCAGTTGCCGACTAGCGGGAGATTCTCCTACAATGAGCAGTTCTTC. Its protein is CASSQLPTSGRFSYNEQFF.

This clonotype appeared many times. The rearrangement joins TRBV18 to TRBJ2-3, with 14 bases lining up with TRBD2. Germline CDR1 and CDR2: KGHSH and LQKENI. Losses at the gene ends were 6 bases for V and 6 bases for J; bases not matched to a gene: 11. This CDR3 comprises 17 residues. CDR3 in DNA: TGTGCCAGCTCGGCGAGGACTAGCGGGGGGCCCTCGGATACGCAGTATTTT. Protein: CASSARTSGGPSDTQYF. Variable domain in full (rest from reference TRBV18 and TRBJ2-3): NAGVMQNPRHLVRRRGQEARLRCSPMKGHSHVYWYRQLPEEGLKFMVYLQKENIIDESGMPKERFSAEFPKEGPSILRIQQVVRGDSAAYFCASSARTSGGPSDTQYFGPGTRLTVL.

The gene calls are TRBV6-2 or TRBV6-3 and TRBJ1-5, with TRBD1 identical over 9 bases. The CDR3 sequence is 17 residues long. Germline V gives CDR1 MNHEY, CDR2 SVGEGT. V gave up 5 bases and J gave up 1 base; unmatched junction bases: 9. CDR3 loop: CASSSRTGASSNQPQHF. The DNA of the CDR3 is TGTGCCAGCAGTAGCCGGACAGGGGCTAGCAGCAATCAGCCCCAGCATTTT.

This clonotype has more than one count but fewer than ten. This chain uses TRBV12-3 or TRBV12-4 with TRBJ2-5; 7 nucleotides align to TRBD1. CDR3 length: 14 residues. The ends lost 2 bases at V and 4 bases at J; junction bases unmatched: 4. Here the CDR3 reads CASSLMYRGETQYF. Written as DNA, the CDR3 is TGTGCCAGCAGTTTAATGTACAGGGGAGAGACCCAGTACTTC.

The CDR3 sequence: CASSLLGRNTEAFF. In DNA, the CDR3 is TGTGCCAGCAGTTTACTTGGTAGGAACACTGAAGCTTTCTTT. The chain recombines TRBV28 with TRBJ1-1, with D uncertain. This CDR3 spans 14 amino acids. V lost 2 bases and J 1 base, leaving 8 bases between the germline ends. Germline V lookup: CDR1 MDHEN, CDR2 SYDVKM.

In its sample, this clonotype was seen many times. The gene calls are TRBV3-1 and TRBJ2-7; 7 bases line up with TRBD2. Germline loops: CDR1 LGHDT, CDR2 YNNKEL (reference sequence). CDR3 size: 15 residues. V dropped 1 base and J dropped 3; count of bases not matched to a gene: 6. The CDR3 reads CASSQVLAALYEQYF. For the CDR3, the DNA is TGTGCCAGCAGCCAAGTGCTAGCGGCACTCTACGAGCAGTACTTC.

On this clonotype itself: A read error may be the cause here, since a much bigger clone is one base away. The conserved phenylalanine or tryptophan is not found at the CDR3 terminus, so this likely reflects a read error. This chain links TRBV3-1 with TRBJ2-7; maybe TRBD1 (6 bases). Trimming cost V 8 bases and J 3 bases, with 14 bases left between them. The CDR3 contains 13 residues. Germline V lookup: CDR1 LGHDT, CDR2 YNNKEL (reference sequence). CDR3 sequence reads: CASGDMGDYEQYS. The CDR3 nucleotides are TGTGCCAGCGGGGACATGGGGGACTACGAGCAGTACTCC.

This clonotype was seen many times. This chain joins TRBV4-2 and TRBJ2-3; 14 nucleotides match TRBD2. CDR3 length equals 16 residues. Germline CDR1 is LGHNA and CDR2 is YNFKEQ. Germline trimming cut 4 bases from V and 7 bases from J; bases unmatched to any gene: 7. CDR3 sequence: CASSPRLAGGPNTQYF. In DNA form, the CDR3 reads TGTGCCAGCAGCCCCCGACTAGCGGGAGGGCCAAATACGCAGTATTTT.